The entry below describes one T cell receptor (beta chain). This sample was included in a study of blood T cell repertoires in COVID-19. Study overall: The origin of the acute and convalescent COVID-19 samples was the United States, Italy and Spain.

Assay used: immunoSEQ multiplex PCR; TCRdb lists only in-frame clones, some missing. The sample lists just over 250,000 clones; around 90% were seen once. Trimming pared 0 bases from V and 2 bases from J, leaving 11 bases between. CDR1 and CDR2 from the germline V gene are SGHTA and FQGTGA. The CDR3 sequence is 16 residues long. Seattle enrolled patients during active infection and tracked them longitudinally. The sample consisted of peripheral blood. The chain joins TRBV7-3 to TRBJ2-1; maybe TRBD2 (5 bases). This clonotype originated in a person aged 18-30 years with COVID-19, enrolled during active disease. CDR3 residues: CASSLTAAQAYNEQFF. The CDR3 bases are TGTGCCAGCAGCTTAACAGCGGCGCAGGCCTACAATGAGCAGTTCTTC.